Listed below are T cell receptor beta chains from one sample, sequenced in a study of cytomegalovirus exposure and HLA in healthy donors. Data came from immunoSEQ multiplex PCR; TCRdb stores just in-frame clones and leaves some out. The data show 100,000 to 150,000 clones, around 78% seen once. Input material: PBMCs. The receptors were sampled from a man aged 60 to 75 in good health and CMV-seropositive. CDR3s include the opening cysteine and the closing phenylalanine or tryptophan. A D gene is named only where the DNA matches it firmly. Rows give clone size only sometimes, using once, few, many, or a class for an expanded clone.

cdr3_nt	cdr3_aa	d_call	clone_size	v_call	j_call
TGTGCCAGTGTCTTACAGGGGGCCCATGGCTACACCTTC	CASVLQGAHGYTF	TRBD1	once	TRBV28	TRBJ1-2
TGTGCCAGCAGTAGGGACAGGGGAAACTCACCCCTCCACTTT	CASSRDRGNSPLHF	TRBD1	.	TRBV6-5	TRBJ1-6
TGTGCCAGCAGCCCCGACAGGGGCGCCTATGGCTACACCTTC	CASSPDRGAYGYTF	TRBD1	.	TRBV6-4	TRBJ1-2
TGTGCCAGCAGCTTGGAGGTGACAGGGGCTACTGAAGCTTTCTTT	CASSLEVTGATEAFF	TRBD1	.	TRBV5-5	TRBJ1-1
TGTGCCAGCAGCACAGGGGTGAACACTGAAGCTTTCTTT	CASSTGVNTEAFF	TRBD1	.	TRBV7-3	TRBJ1-1
TGTGCCAGCAGTGTTGCCGGGACTAGCGGTGGACGCTCCTACAATGAGCAGTTCTTC	CASSVAGTSGGRSYNEQFF	TRBD2	.	TRBV6-1	TRBJ2-1
TGTGCCAGTAGTGGCACAGGGAGGGACATTCAGTACTTC	CASSGTGRDIQYF	.	.	TRBV19	TRBJ2-4
TGTGCCAGCAGCTTGAGGGGGGGCAATGAAAAACTGTTTTTT	CASSLRGGNEKLFF	.	once	TRBV5-6	TRBJ1-4
TGCGCCAGCAGCCAAATCCCGCCGGTGGCTAGCGGGGGAGATACGCAGTATTTT	CASSQIPPVASGGDTQYF	TRBD2	.	TRBV4-1	TRBJ2-3
TGTGCCAGCAGCTTAGAGCTTAACACTGAAGCTTTCTTT	CASSLELNTEAFF	.	once	TRBV5-4	TRBJ1-1
TGCGCCAGCAGCCAAGATAGATTAAATGAAAAACTGTTTTTT	CASSQDRLNEKLFF	.	few	TRBV4-1	TRBJ1-4
TGCGCCAGCAGTTTCTGGACAGGGGCAACAGAAAAACTGTTTTTT	CASSFWTGATEKLFF	TRBD1	.	TRBV10-2	TRBJ1-4
TGCGCCAGCAGCACAGGATTAACCTCGAACACCGGGGAGCTGTTTTTT	CASSTGLTSNTGELFF	.	once	TRBV5-1	TRBJ2-2
TGTGCCAGCAGCTCTTGGACAGGGCAGGAGGAAAAACTGTTTTTT	CASSSWTGQEEKLFF	TRBD1	few	TRBV7-9	TRBJ1-4
TGTGCCAGCTCCCCAGGGGTTGGCTACGAGCAGTACTTC	CASSPGVGYEQYF	.	.	TRBV28	TRBJ2-7
TGTGCCAGCAGCTTGGGGACAGGGAACTATGGCTACACCTTC	CASSLGTGNYGYTF	TRBD1	.	TRBV5-4	TRBJ1-2
TGCAGCGTTGGTGGCGGGGGCCGGGGAGAGACCCAGTACTTC	CSVGGGGRGETQYF	.	.	TRBV29-1	TRBJ2-5
TGTGCCAGCAGCCCGGGTGGGGCCGAGTTTCACTATGGCTACACCTTC	CASSPGGAEFHYGYTF	.	.	TRBV7-3	TRBJ1-2
TGTGCCAGCAGCACGACAGGGGGGTCCTACAATGAGCAGTTCTTC	CASSTTGGSYNEQFF	TRBD1	few	TRBV7-3	TRBJ2-1
TGCGCCAGCAGCTTGCGCCTAGCGGGAGAGACCCAGTACTTC	CASSLRLAGETQYF	TRBD2	.	TRBV5-1	TRBJ2-5
TGTGCCAGCAGTGGCCAGGGGGCCCGAAAGACCCAGTACTTC	CASSGQGARKTQYF	TRBD1	.	TRBV2	TRBJ2-5
TGCGCCAGCAGCTCAACCGGGACAGCCTACGAGCAGTACTTC	CASSSTGTAYEQYF	TRBD1	.	TRBV5-1	TRBJ2-7
TGTGCCATCGGAACCGGACTAGCGTCCTACAATGAGCAGTTCTTC	CAIGTGLASYNEQFF	TRBD2	few	TRBV10-3	TRBJ2-1
TGTGCCAGCAGTGATGCAGGGGGCGGTAACTACGAGCAGTACTTC	CASSDAGGGNYEQYF	TRBD1	.	TRBV25-1	TRBJ2-7
TGTGCCAGCAGCGGGGTCCGCAGGGAACTACTTTCTGAGACCTCCTACGAGCAGTACTTC	CASSGVRRELLSETSYEQYF	.	.	TRBV5-4	TRBJ2-7
TGTGCCAGCAGCTCTGTTACAGTCCCAGCGGGGAATACGCAGTATTTT	CASSSVTVPAGNTQYF	TRBD2	.	TRBV6-7	TRBJ2-3
TGTGCCAGTACCCCCGGGGAGTGGGACACTGAAGCTTTCTTT	CASTPGEWDTEAFF	.	.	TRBV19	TRBJ1-1
TGTGCCAGCAGCTTATCCCCCGGAGGGGGAGGGACTGAAGCTTTCTTT	CASSLSPGGGGTEAFF	.	.	TRBV7-2	TRBJ1-1
TGTGCCAGCAGCTCCGGTCGGGCTGAAGCTTTCTTT	CASSSGRAEAFF	.	.	TRBV9	TRBJ1-1
TGCGCCAGCAGCTTGGGGGACAGTAACACCGGGGAGCTGTTTTTT	CASSLGDSNTGELFF	TRBD1	.	TRBV5-1	TRBJ2-2
TGCGCCAGCAGCTTGGGAGGGGAGGTCTACGAGCAGTACTTC	CASSLGGEVYEQYF	.	.	TRBV5-1	TRBJ2-7
TGCGCCAGCAGCTTGGAAGCCCGTGATACGCAGTATTTT	CASSLEARDTQYF	.	.	TRBV5-1	TRBJ2-3
TGTGCCAGCAGTTCTTCTAGCGGGGGGGCGGGTGAGCAGTTCTTC	CASSSSSGGAGEQFF	TRBD2	.	TRBV27	TRBJ2-1